This T cell receptor beta chain was retrieved from a study of PD-1 blockade in classical Hodgkin lymphoma. Study findings and constraints: Baseline diversity was lower in partial responders and progressors than complete responders. Nothing has yet pinned down what causes the repertoire differences, possibly disease activity or prior therapy.

TCRdb's copy holds only in-frame clones and misses some; the assay was immunoSEQ multiplex PCR. The repertoire holds about 27,000 clones, with 78% as singletons. A note on this clone: Its antigen remains unknown.

Every patient relapsed after autologous stem cell transplantation, and brentuximab vedotin exposure varied. Responses achieved at best were complete response, partial response or progressive disease. Sequencing used peripheral blood mononuclear cells (PBMCs), obtained before the second cycle of nivolumab. The sequence was collected from a human donor with classical Hodgkin lymphoma.

The CDR3 is CASSLDRDGVGYGYTF. Here the CDR3 DNA reads TGTGCCAGCAGCTTAGATCGTGACGGGGTAGGCTATGGCTACACCTTC. The chain links TRBV7-2 to TRBJ1-2; no firm D call. The CDR3 totals 16 residues. CDR1 SGHTA and CDR2 FQGNSA come from the germline V gene. V lost 1 base to trimming and J lost 4 bases, with 16 bases between them.